A single T cell receptor (beta chain) is shown here with its context. The entry originates in a study of shared T cell receptors in the human thymus. The method was immunoSEQ multiplex PCR; TCRdb's version includes in-frame clones alone and lacks a portion of them. The sample lists fewer than 700,000 clones; approximately 88% were seen once. Germline values: CDR1 SGHNT, CDR2 YENEEA. The CDR3 extends over 18 amino acids. V lost 4 bases and J lost 1; bases outside the gene matches: 5. This sample was shared with a second study, whose subject was human thymus T cells. As that report states: Having surgery to correct congenital heart defects, healthy Finnish infants acted as the donors. Thymic samples were excised during corrective heart operations. Within thymic and blood repertoires, V and J gene usage appeared to be biased. Related research has reported that thymic repertoires overlap highly among unrelated individuals.

This sequence originates from a boy younger than two with a congenital heart defect. V is TRBV11-3 and J is TRBJ2-3; TRBD2 matches 16 bases. The sample consisted of thymocytes. In DNA, the CDR3 is TGTGCCAGCAGCTCCACCGGGACTAGCGGGAGGGGCACAGATACGCAGTATTTT. Translating gives CASSSTGTSGRGTDTQYF.